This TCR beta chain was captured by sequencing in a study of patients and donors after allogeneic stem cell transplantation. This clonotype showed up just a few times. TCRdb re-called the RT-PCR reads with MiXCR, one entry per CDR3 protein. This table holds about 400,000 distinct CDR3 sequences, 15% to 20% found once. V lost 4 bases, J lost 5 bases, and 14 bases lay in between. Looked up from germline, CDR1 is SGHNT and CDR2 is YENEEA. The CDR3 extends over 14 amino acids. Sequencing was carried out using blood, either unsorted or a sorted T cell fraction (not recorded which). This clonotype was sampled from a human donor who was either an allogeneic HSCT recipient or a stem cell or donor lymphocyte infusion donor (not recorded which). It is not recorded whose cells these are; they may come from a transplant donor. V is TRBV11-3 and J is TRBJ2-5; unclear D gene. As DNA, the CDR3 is TGTGCCAGCAGCTCCAGGTCCGAATTTGAGACCCAGTACTTC. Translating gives CASSSRSEFETQYF. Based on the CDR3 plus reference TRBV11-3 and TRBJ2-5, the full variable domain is EAGVVQSPRYKIIEKKQPVAFWCNPISGHNTLYWYLQNLGQGPELLIRYENEEAVDDSQLPKDRFSAERLKGVDSTLKIQPAELGDSAVYLCASSSRSEFETQYFGPGTRLLVL.